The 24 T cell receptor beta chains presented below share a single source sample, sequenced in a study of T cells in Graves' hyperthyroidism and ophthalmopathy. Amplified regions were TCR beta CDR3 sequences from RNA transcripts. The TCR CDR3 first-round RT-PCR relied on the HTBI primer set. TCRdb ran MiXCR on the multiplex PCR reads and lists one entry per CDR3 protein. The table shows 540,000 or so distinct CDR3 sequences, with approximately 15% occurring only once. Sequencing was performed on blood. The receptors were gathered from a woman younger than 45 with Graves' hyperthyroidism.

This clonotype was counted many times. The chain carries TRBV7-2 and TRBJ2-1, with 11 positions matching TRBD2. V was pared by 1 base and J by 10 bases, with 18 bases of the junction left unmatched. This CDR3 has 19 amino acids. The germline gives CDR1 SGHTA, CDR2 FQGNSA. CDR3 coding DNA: TGTGCCAGCAGCTTAGATAATTGGGAGTTAGCGGGAGGGCCCCGGGAGCAGTTCTTC. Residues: CASSLDNWELAGGPREQFF.

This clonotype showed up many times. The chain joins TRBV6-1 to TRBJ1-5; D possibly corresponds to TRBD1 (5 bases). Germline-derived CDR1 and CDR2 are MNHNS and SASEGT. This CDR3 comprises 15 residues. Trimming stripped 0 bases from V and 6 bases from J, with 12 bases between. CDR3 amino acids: CASSEAGRGGQPQHF. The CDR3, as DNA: TGTGCCAGCAGTGAAGCCGGGCGGGGCGGTCAGCCCCAGCATTTT.

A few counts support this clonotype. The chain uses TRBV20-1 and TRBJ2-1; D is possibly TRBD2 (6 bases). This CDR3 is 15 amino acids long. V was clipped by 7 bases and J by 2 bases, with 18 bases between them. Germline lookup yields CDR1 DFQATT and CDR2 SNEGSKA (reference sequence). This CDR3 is CSGTPGTWTYNEQFF. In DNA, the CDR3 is TGCAGTGGAACCCCCGGGACTTGGACCTACAATGAGCAGTTCTTC.

CDR3 DNA: TGCAGTGTTTGGGAGGGGGCGCCAGGGGTCTATGGCTACACCTTC. This sequence encodes CSVWEGAPGVYGYTF. The chain uses TRBV20-1 and TRBJ1-2; 7 bases are shared with TRBD1. The V segment lost 7 bases and the J segment 4 bases; nucleotides outside the gene matches: 15. The germline CDR1 and CDR2 sequences are DFQATT and SNEGSKA (reference sequence). CDR3 size: 15 residues.

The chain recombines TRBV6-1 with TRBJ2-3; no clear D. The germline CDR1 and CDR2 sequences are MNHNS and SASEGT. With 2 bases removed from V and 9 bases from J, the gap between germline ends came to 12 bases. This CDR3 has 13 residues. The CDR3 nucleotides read TGTGCCAGCAGTGAAAGCGCCGATGGGACGCAGTATTTT. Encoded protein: CASSESADGTQYF.

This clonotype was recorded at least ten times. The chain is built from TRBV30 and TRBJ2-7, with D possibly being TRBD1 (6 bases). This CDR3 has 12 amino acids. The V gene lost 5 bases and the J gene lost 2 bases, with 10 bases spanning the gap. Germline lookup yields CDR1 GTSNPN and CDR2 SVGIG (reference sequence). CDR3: CAWGGQPYEQYF. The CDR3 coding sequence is TGTGCCTGGGGCGGACAGCCCTACGAGCAGTACTTC.

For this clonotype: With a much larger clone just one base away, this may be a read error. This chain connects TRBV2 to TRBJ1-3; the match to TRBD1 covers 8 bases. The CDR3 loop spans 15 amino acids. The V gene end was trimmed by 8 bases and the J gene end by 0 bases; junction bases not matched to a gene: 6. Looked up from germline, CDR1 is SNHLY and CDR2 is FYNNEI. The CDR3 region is CASRTGRSSGNTIYF. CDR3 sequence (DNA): TGTGCCAGCCGGACAGGGAGAAGCTCTGGAAACACCATATATTTT.

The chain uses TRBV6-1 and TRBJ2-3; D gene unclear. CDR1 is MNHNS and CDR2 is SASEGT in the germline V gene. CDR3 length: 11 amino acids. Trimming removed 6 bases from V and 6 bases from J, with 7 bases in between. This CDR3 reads CASSTKDTQYF. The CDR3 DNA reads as TGTGCCAGCAGCACTAAGGATACGCAGTATTTT.

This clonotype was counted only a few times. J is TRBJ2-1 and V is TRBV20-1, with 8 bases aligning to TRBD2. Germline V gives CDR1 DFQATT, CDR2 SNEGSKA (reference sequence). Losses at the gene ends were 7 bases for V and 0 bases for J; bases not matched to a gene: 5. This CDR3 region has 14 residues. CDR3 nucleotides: TGCAGTGTCCGGACTAGCACCTCCTACAATGAGCAGTTCTTC. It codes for CSVRTSTSYNEQFF.

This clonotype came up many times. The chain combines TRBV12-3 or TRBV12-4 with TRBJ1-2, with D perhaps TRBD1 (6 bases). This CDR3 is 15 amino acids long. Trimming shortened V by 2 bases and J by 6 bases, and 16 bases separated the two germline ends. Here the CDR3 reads CASSLFTGGPDGYTF. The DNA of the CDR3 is TGTGCCAGCAGTTTATTCACCGGGGGCCCGGATGGCTACACCTTC.

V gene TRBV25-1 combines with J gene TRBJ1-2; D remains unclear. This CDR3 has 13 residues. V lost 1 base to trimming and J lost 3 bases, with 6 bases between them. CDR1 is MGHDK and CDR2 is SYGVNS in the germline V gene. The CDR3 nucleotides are TGTGCCAGCAGTGAATGGTCAGACTATGGCTACACCTTC. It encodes CASSEWSDYGYTF.

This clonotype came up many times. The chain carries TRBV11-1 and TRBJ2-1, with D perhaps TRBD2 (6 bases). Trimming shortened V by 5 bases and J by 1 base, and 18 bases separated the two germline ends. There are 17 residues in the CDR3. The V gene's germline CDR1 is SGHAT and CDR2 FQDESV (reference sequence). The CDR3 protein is CASSPRGGISSYNEQFF. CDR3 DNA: TGTGCCAGCAGCCCGCGCGGCGGGATCAGTTCCTACAATGAGCAGTTCTTC.

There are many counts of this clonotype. This chain's CDR3 is CSAAPTRTGAAFF. CDR3 sequence (DNA): TGCAGTGCTGCCCCAACTCGAACCGGAGCGGCTTTCTTT. V and J are TRBV20-1 and TRBJ1-1; D gene ambiguous. The V gene's germline CDR1 is DFQATT and CDR2 SNEGSKA (reference sequence). V dropped 5 bases and J dropped 11 bases, with 21 bases sitting between them. This CDR3 is 13 amino acids long.

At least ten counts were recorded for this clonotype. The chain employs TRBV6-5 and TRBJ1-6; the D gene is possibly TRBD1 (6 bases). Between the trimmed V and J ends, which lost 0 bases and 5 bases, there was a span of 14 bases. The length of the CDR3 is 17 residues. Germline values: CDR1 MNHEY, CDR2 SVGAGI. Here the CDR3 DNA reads TGTGCCAGCAGTTACTCGAGGGGGACACGGAATAATTCACCCCTCCACTTT. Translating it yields CASSYSRGTRNNSPLHF.

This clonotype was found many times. In DNA form, the CDR3 reads TGTGCCAGCAGCTTAGGGGGTAGCGGGGCCTACGAGCAGTACTTC. It translates to CASSLGGSGAYEQYF. The rearrangement links TRBV11-2 to TRBJ2-7, with TRBD2 matching 8 bases. The germline CDR1 and CDR2 sequences are SGHAT and FQNNGV. Trimming at V came to 1 base and at J to 2 bases, leaving 4 bases not matched to a gene. The CDR3 consists of 15 residues.

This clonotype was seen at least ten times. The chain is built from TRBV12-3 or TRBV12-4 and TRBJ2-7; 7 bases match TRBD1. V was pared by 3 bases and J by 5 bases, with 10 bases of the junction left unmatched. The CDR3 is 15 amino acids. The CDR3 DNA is TGTGCCAGCAGTTTGTCAGGGGGTATAGGCCACGAGCAGTACTTC. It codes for CASSLSGGIGHEQYF.

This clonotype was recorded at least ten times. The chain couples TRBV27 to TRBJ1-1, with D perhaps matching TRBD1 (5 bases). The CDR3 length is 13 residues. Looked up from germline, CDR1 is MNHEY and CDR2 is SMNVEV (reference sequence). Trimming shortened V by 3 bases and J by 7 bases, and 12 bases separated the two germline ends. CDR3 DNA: TGTGCCAGCAGTTTTGGCAGGACATTTGAAGCTTTCTTT. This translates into CASSFGRTFEAFF.

The CDR3 nucleotides are TGTGCCAGCAGCATACAGACAACCGGGGAGCTGTTTTTT. Protein: CASSIQTTGELFF. The chain carries TRBV9 and TRBJ2-2; the D is unclear. Trimming cost V 4 bases and J 5 bases, with 9 bases left between them. The length of the CDR3 is 13 residues. CDR1 is SGDLS and CDR2 is YYNGEE in the germline V gene.

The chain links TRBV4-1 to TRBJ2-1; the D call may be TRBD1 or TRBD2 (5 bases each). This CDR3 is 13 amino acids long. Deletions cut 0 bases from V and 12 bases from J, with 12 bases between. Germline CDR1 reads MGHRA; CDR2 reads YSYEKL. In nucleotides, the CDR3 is TGCGCCAGCAGCCAAGACGGGGCTCCGGGGCAGTTCTTC. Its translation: CASSQDGAPGQFF.

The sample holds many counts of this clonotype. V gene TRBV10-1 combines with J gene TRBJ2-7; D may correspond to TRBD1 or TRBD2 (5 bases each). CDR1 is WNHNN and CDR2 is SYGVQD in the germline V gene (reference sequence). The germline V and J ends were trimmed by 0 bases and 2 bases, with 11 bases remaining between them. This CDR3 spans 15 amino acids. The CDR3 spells CASSESAGAAYEQYF. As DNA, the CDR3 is TGCGCCAGCAGTGAGTCAGCCGGGGCCGCCTACGAGCAGTACTTC.

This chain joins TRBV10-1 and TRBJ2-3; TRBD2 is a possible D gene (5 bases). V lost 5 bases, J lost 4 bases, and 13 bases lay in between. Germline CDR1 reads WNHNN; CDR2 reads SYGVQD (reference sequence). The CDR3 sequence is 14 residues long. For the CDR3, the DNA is TGCGCCAGCAGTCAAACTAGTAGGGCAGATACGCAGTATTTT. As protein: CASSQTSRADTQYF.

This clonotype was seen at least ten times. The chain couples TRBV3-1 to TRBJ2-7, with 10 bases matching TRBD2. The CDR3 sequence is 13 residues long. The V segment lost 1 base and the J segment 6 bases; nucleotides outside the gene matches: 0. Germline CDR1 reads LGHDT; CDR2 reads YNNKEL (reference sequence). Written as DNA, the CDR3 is TGTGCCAGCAGCCAAGGACTAGCGGGCGAGCAGTACTTC. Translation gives CASSQGLAGEQYF.

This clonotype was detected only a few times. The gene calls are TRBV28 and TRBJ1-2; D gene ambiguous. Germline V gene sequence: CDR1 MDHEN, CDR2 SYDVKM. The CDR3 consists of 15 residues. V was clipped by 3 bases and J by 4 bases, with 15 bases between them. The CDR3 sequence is CASSLKAALAYGYTF. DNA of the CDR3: TGTGCCAGCAGTTTGAAGGCCGCCCTTGCCTATGGCTACACCTTC.

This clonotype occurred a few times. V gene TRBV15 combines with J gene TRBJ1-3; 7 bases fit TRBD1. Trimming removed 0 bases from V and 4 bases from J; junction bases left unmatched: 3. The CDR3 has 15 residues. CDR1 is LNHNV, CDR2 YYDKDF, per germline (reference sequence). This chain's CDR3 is CATSRDRGPGNTIYF. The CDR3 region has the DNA TGTGCCACCAGCAGAGATAGGGGGCCAGGAAACACCATATATTTT. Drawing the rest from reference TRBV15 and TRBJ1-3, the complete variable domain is DAMVIQNPRYQVTQFGKPVTLSCSQTLNHNVMYWYQQKSSQAPKLLFHYYDKDFNNEADTPDNFQSRRPNTSFCFLDIRSPGLGDTAMYLCATSRDRGPGNTIYFGEGSWLTVV.